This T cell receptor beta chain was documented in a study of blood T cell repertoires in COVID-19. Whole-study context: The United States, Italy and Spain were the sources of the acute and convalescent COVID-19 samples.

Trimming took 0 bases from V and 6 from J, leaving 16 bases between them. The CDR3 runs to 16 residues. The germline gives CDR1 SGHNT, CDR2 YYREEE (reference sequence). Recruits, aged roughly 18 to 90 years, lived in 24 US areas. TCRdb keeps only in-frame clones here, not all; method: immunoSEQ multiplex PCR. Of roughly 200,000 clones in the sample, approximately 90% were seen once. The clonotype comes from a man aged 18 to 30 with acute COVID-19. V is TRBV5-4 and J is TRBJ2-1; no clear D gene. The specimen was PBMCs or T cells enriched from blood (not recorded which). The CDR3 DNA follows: TGTGCCAGCAGCTTGGCCGGAACTATTCCTACCAATGAGCAGTTCTTC. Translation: CASSLAGTIPTNEQFF.